Given below is one TCR beta chain in context. The data derive from a study of shared clonotypes between healthy human individuals. Generated by immunoSEQ multiplex PCR, the TCRdb table keeps only in-frame clones and is missing some. Seen here are some 2,100,000 clones, around 95% observed once, and the top ten hold 0.1% to 0.15%. The authors divided CD4+ cells into CD45RA+ naive and CD45RA-negative memory subsets. This CDR3 has 17 residues. Trimming removed 3 bases from V and 4 bases from J; junction bases left unmatched: 15. Germline CDR1 is SGDLS and CDR2 is YYNGEE. The sequence was obtained from a man in his late teens or twenties in good health. The chain has TRBV9 and TRBJ1-2; TRBD1 matches at 7 bases. The sequenced material came from naive CD4+ T cells sorted from blood. As to subset: CD45RA+ positively selected. The CDR3 loop reads CASSATGDRRIFYGYTF. CDR3 coding DNA: TGTGCCAGCAGCGCTACAGGGGACCGCCGGATCTTCTATGGCTACACCTTC.